Described below is a single TCR beta chain sequence and its context. This sample was taken from a study of human T cells and chemical hapten exposure. TCRdb itself ran the RACE reads through MiXCR, one entry per CDR3 protein. The data show some 88,000 distinct CDR3 sequences, approximately 10% seen once. Time point reported: patch test 2, 6 weeks after DPC sensitization. Stated treatment: therapeutic diphenylcyclopropenone sensitization with weekly scalp DPC. This TCR was recovered from a man aged 35-49 years with alopecia areata. Some clones in this sample may be carry-over from other donors' samples. The material sequenced was whole blood, taken in connection with sensitization to the hapten diphenylcyclopropenone (DPC).

CDR3 nucleotide sequence: TGTGCCAGCAGCTTAGCCGGGGCCCGGGGGGAGCTGTTTTTT. Its protein is CASSLAGARGELFF. V gene TRBV7-2 combines with J gene TRBJ2-2; D may match TRBD1 or TRBD2 (5 bases each). Germline lookup yields CDR1 SGHTA and CDR2 FQGNSA. The germline V and J ends were trimmed by 0 bases and 8 bases, with 10 bases remaining between them. The CDR3 extends over 14 amino acids.